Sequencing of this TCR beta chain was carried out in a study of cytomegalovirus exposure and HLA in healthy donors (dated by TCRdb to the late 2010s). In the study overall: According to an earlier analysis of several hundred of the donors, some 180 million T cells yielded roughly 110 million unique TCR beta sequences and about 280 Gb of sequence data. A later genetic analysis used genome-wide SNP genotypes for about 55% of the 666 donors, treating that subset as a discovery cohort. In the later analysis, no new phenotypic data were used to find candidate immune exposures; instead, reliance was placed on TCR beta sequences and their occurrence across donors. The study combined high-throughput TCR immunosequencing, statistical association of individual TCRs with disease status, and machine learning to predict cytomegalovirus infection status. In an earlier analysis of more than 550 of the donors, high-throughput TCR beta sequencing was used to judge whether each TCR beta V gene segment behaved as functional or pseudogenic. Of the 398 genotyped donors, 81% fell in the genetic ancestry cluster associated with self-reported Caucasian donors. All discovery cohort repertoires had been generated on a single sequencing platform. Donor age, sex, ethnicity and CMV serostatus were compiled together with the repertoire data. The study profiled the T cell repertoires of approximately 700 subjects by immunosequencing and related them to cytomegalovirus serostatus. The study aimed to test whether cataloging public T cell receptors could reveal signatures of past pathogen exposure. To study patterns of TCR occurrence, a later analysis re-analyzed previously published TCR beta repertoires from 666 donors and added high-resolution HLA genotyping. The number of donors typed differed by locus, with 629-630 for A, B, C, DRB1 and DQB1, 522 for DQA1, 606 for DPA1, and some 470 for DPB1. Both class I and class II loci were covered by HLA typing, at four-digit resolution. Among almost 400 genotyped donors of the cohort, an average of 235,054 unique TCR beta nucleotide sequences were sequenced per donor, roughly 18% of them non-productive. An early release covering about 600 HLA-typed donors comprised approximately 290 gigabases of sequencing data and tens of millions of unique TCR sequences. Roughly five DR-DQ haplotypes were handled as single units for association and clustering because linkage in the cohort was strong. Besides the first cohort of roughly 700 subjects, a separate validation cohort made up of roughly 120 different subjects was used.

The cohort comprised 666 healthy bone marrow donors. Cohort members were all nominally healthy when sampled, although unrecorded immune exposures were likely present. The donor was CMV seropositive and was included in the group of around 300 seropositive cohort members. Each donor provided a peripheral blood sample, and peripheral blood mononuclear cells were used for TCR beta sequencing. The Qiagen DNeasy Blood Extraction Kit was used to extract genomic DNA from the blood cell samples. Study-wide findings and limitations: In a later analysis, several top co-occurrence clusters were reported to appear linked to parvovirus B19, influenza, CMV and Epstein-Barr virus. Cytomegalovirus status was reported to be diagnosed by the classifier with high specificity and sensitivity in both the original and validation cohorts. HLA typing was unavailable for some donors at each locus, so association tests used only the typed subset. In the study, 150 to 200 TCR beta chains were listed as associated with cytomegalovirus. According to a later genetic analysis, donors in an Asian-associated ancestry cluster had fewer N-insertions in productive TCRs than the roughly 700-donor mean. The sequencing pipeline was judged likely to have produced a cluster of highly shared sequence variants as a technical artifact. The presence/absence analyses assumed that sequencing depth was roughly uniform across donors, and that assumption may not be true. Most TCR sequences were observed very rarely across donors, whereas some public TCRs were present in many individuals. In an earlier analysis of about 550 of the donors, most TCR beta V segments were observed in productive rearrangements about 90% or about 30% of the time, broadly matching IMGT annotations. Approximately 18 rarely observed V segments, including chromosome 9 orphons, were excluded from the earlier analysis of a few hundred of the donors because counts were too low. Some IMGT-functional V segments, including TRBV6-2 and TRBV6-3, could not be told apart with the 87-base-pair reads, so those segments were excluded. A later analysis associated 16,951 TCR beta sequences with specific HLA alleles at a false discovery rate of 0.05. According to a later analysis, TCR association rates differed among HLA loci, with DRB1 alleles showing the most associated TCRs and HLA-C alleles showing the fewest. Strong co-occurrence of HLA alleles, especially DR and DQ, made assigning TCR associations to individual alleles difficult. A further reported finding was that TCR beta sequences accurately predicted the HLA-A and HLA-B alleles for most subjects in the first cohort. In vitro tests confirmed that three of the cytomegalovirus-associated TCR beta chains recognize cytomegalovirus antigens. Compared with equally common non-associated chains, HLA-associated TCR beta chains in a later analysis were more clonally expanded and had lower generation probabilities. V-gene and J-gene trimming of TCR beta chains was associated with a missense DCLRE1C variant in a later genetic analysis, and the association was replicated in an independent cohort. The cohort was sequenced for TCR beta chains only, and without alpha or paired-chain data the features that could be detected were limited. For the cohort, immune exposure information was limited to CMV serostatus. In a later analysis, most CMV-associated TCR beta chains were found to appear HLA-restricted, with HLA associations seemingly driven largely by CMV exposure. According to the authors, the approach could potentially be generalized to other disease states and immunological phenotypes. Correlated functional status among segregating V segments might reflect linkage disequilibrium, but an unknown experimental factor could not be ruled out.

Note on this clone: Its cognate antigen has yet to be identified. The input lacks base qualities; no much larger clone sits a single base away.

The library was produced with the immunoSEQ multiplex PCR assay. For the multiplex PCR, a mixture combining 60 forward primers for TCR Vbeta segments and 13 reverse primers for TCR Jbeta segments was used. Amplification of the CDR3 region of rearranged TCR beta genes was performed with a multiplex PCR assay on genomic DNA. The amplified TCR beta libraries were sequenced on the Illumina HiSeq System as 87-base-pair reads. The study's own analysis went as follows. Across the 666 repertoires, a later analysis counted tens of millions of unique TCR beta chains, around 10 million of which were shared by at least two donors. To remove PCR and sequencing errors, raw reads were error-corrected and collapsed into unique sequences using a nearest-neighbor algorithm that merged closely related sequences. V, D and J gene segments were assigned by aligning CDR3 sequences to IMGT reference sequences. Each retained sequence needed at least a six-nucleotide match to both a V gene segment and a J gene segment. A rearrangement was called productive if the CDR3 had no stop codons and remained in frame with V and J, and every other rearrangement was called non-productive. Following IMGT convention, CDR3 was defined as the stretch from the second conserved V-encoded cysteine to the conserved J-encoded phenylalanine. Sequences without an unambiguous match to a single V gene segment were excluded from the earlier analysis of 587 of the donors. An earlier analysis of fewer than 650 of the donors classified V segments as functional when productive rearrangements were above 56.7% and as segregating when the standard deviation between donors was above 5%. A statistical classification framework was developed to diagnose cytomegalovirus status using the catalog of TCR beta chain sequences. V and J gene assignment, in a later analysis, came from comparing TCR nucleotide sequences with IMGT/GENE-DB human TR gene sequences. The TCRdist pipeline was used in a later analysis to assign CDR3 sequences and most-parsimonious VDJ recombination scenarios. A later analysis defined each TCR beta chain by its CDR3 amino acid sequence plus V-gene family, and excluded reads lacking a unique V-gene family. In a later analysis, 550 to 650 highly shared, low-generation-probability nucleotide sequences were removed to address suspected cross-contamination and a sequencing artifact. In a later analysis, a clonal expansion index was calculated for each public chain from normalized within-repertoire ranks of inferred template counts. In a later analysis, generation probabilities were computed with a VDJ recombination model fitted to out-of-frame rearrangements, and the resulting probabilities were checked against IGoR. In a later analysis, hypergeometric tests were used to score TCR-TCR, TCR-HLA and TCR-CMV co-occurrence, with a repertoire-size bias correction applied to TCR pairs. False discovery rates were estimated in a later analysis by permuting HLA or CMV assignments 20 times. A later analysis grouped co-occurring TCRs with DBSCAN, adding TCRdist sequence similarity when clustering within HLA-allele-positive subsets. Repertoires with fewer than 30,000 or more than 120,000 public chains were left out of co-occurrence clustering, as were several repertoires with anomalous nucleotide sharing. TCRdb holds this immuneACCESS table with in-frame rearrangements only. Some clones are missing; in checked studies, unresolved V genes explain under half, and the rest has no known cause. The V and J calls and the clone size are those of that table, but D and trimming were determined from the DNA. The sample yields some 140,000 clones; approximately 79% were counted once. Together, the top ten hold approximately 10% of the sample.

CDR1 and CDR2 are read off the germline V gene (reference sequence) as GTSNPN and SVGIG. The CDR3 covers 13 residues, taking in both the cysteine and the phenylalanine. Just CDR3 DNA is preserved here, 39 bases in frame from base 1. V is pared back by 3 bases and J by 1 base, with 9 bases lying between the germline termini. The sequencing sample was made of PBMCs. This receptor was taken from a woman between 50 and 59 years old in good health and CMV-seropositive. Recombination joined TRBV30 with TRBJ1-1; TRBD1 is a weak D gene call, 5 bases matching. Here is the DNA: TGTGCCTGGAGCTTCACAGGGAACACTGAAGCTTTCTTT. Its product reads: CAWSFTGNTEAFF.